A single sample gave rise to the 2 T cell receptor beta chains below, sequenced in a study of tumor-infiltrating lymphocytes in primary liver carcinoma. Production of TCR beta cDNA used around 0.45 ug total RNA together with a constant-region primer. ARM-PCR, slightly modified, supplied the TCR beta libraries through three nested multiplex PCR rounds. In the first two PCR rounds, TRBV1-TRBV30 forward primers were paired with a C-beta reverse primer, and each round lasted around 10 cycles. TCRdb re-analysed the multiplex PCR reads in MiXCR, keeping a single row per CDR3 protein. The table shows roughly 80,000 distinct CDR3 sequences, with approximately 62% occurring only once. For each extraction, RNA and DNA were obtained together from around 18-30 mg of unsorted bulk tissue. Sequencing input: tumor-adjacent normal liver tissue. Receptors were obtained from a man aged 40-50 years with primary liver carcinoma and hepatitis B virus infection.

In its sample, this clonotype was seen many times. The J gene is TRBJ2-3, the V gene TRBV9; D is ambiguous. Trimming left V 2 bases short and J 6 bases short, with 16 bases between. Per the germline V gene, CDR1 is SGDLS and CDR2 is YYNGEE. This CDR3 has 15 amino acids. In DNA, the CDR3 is TGTGCCAGCAGCGTTTTAGCAGGTCTTGGCGATACGCAGTATTTT. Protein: CASSVLAGLGDTQYF. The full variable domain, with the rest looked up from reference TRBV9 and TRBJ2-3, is DSGVTQTPKHLITATGQRVTLRCSPRSGDLSVYWYQQSLDQGLQFLIQYYNGEERAKGNILERFSAQQFPDLHSELNLSSLELGDSALYFCASSVLAGLGDTQYFGPGTRLTVL.

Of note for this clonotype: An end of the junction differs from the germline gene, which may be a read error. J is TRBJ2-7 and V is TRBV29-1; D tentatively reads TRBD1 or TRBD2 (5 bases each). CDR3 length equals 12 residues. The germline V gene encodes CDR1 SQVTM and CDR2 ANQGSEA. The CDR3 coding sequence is TGCAGCATACGGGACGACACGATGGAGCAGTATTTC. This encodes CSIRDDTMEQYF.